This T cell receptor (beta chain) was captured in a study of STAT5B mutations in CD4+ large granular lymphocyte leukemia. The length of the CDR3 is 14 residues. Germline V gene lookup returns CDR1 MNHEY and CDR2 SVGAGI. The assay was run at survey level. Only in-frame clones appear in the TCRdb table, and some are missing; sequencing was by immunoSEQ multiplex PCR. Altogether tens of thousands of clones are present, roughly four fifths being singletons, with the ten largest covering about 0.34%. Regarding the study as a whole: CD4-sorted patient repertoires seemed more clonal than healthy CD4+ repertoires. TRBV06-family usage was enriched in top patient clones (8/27) versus controls (2/35). Main leukemic clonotypes were patient-specific, but around 25% appeared at low frequency elsewhere.

Note on this clone: Its antigen is not known.

The J gene is TRBJ2-5, the V gene TRBV6-5; TRBD1 might be the D (6 bases). TRBJ2-7 matches the DNA end more closely, so the J call is doubtful. This TCR was sampled from a human donor in good health. Sequencing used CD4+ T cells from blood buffy coats. CDR3 sequence (DNA): TGTGCCAGCAGGCCGGGACAACGCTTCTACGAGCAGTACTTC. As protein: CASRPGQRFYEQYF.